This T cell receptor beta chain was profiled in a study of cytomegalovirus exposure and HLA in healthy donors. There are 15 residues in the CDR3. Germline lookup yields CDR1 LGHNA and CDR2 YSLEER. Trimming removed 3 bases from V and 1 base from J, with 10 bases in between. Only in-frame clones appear in the TCRdb table, and some are missing; sequencing was by immunoSEQ multiplex PCR. The repertoire includes approximately 170,000 clones, under 95% of them detected once, and roughly 3% sits in the top ten. The chain is built from TRBV4-3 and TRBJ2-1, with D perhaps matching TRBD1 (5 bases). Input material: PBMCs. This sequence was found in a woman younger than 35 in good health and CMV-seropositive. The CDR3 nucleotides are TGCGCCAGCAGCCAGACACAGGTTTCCTACAATGAGCAGTTCTTC. It encodes CASSQTQVSYNEQFF.